The 21 T cell receptor beta chains below come from one sample, sequenced in a study of cytomegalovirus exposure and HLA in healthy donors. Primers for the PCR totalled 60 Vbeta and 13 Jbeta. The repertoire was sequenced with immunoSEQ multiplex PCR; TCRdb's copy has only in-frame clones and lacks some. This table has roughly 200,000 clones, 87% appearing once. The sequencing input was PBMCs. Receptor source: a man in his thirties or forties in good health and CMV-seronegative.

The sample holds a few counts of this clone. The V and J genes are TRBV6-5 and TRBJ2-3; D ambiguous. Germline lookup yields CDR1 MNHEY and CDR2 SVGAGI. The CDR3 spans 14 residues. V lost 8 bases, J lost 0 bases, and 12 bases lay in between. The CDR3 loop reads CASSPEPSTDTQYF. CDR3 DNA: TGTGCCAGCTCTCCAGAACCAAGCACAGATACGCAGTATTTT.

To note about this clone: A read error may produce the germline difference seen at one junction end. This chain uses TRBV7-9 with TRBJ1-1; D gene uncertain. Germline loops: CDR1 SEHNR, CDR2 FQNEAQ (reference sequence). This CDR3 contains 12 residues. The CDR3 DNA reads as TGTTCCAGCAGCCTGAGGCGGGTGGGGGCTTTCTTT. Encoded protein: CSSSLRRVGAFF.

The V and J genes are TRBV7-9 and TRBJ2-1; TRBD2 might be the D (6 bases). The CDR3 is 12 amino acids. From germline, CDR1 is SEHNR and CDR2 FQNEAQ (reference sequence). The CDR3 sequence: CATAGGEDEQFF. CDR3 coding DNA: TGTGCGACTGCCGGCGGGGAGGATGAGCAGTTCTTC.

The CDR3 coding sequence is TGCAGCGTCGTCTTCACCGGGGAGCTGTTTTTT. This sequence encodes CSVVFTGELFF. The V call is TRBV29-1, the J call TRBJ2-2; no firm D call. CDR3 length equals 11 residues. In germline, CDR1 is SQVTM, CDR2 ANQGSEA. The V end was cut by 6 bases, the J end by 4 bases, with 6 bases between.

V is TRBV28 and J is TRBJ1-1; no definite D call. CDR1 MDHEN and CDR2 SYDVKM come from the germline V gene. V lost 4 bases and J lost 2, with 17 bases in between. The CDR3 contains 16 residues. CDR3 region: CASSWAARGPNTEAFF. The CDR3 DNA is TGTGCCAGCAGTTGGGCAGCCCGAGGGCCTAACACTGAAGCTTTCTTT.

The chain links TRBV18 to TRBJ2-1, with 12 bases matching TRBD2. The V and J ends lost 6 bases and 8 bases, in that order; junction bases with no gene match: 11. The CDR3 has 16 residues. Germline CDR1 and CDR2: KGHSH and LQKENI. In DNA form, the CDR3 reads TGTGCCAGCTCCCTCGCTAGCGGGGGGGCCTCTCATGAGCAGTTCTTC. Translated, it gives CASSLASGGASHEQFF.

This clone was counted a few times. The gene calls are TRBV7-2 and TRBJ1-2; 7 nucleotides match TRBD1. V lost 4 bases to trimming and J lost 4 bases; unmatched junction nucleotides: 6. Germline V gives CDR1 SGHTA, CDR2 FQGNSA. There are 14 residues in the CDR3. CDR3: CASSWSGTAYGYTF. CDR3 DNA sequence: TGTGCCAGCAGCTGGTCCGGGACAGCCTATGGCTACACCTTC.

CDR3 sequence reads: CASSQRWSSSYEQYF. The CDR3 DNA is TGTGCCAGCAGCCAGAGGTGGTCCAGCTCCTACGAGCAGTACTTC. This chain connects TRBV5-4 to TRBJ2-7; no reliable D call. Per the germline V gene, CDR1 is SGHNT and CDR2 is YYREEE (reference sequence). Trimming removed 4 bases from V and 0 bases from J, with 14 bases in between. The CDR3 runs 15 residues.

The V gene is TRBV2, the J gene TRBJ1-1; 10 bases align to TRBD1. CDR1 is SNHLY and CDR2 is FYNNEI in the germline V gene. CDR3 length: 16 residues. The V gene end was trimmed by 7 bases and the J gene end by 5 bases; junction bases not matched to a gene: 13. Here the CDR3 reads CASTRRQGARWTEAFF. The CDR3 bases are TGTGCCAGCACCCGGAGACAGGGGGCGCGGTGGACTGAAGCTTTCTTT.

This clone turned up a few times. The chain employs TRBV28 and TRBJ2-7; perhaps TRBD1 as D (6 bases). Per the germline V gene, CDR1 is MDHEN and CDR2 is SYDVKM. The ends were cut back, 8 bases at V and 3 bases at J, with 20 bases in the middle. CDR3 length: 15 residues. CDR3 amino acids: CASLRRPTGGYEQYF. CDR3 coding DNA: TGTGCCAGCCTTAGACGACCGACAGGTGGCTACGAGCAGTACTTC.

This sequence joins TRBV28 and TRBJ1-5, with a weak D call TRBD1 (6 bases). CDR3 length equals 14 residues. Germline assignment: CDR1 MDHEN and CDR2 SYDVKM. The ends were cut back, 10 bases at V and 4 bases at J, with 17 bases in the middle. The CDR3 nucleotides read TGTGCCACCGGACAGTTTTTTGCGAATCAGCCCCAGCATTTT. Amino acid sequence: CATGQFFANQPQHF.

The chain employs TRBV6-6 and TRBJ2-5; D is undetermined. The CDR3 extends over 14 amino acids. V lost 0 bases to trimming and J lost 4 bases, with 9 bases between them. Germline CDR1 MNHNY, CDR2 SVGAGI (reference sequence). The CDR3 DNA is TGTGCCAGCAGTTACTCGGGCCCGCCAGAGACCCAGTACTTC. This codes for CASSYSGPPETQYF.

The V gene is TRBV2, the J gene TRBJ2-3, with 10 bases that match TRBD2. The CDR3 spans 13 residues. Germline V gene sequence: CDR1 SNHLY, CDR2 FYNNEI. Germline trimming cut 7 bases from V and 6 bases from J; bases unmatched to any gene: 4. DNA for the CDR3: TGTGCCAGCAAAAAGCGGGGGGGGGATACGCAGTATTTT. It translates to CASKKRGGDTQYF.

CDR3: CASSPTNSFYEQYF. The CDR3 bases are TGTGCCAGCTCACCAACAAACAGCTTCTACGAGCAGTACTTC. This chain connects TRBV18 to TRBJ2-7; D not resolved. Trimming removed 2 bases at V and 3 bases at J, with 11 bases between. Germline assignment: CDR1 KGHSH and CDR2 LQKENI. This CDR3 contains 14 residues. The entire variable domain, with the rest obtained from reference TRBV18 and TRBJ2-7, is as follows: NAGVMQNPRHLVRRRGQEARLRCSPMKGHSHVYWYRQLPEEGLKFMVYLQKENIIDESGMPKERFSAEFPKEGPSILRIQQVVRGDSAAYFCASSPTNSFYEQYFGPGTRLTVT.

The rearrangement links TRBV27 to TRBJ2-1; D is unclear. CDR1 is MNHEY and CDR2 is SMNVEV in the germline V gene (reference sequence). The CDR3 consists of 14 residues. V was cut by 5 bases and J by 6 bases, with 14 bases left in between. The CDR3 spells CASSPRPGGNEQFF. DNA of the CDR3: TGTGCCAGCAGTCCACGACCCGGCGGCAATGAGCAGTTCTTC.

The CDR3 loop reads CASNPNGGEAFF. CDR3 coding DNA: TGTGCCAGTAACCCGAACGGGGGTGAAGCTTTCTTT. This chain uses TRBV19 with TRBJ1-1; perhaps TRBD1 as D (5 bases). The CDR3 has 12 residues. With 7 bases removed from V and 7 bases from J, the gap between germline ends came to 13 bases. Germline V gives CDR1 LNHDA, CDR2 SQIVND (reference sequence).

This chain connects TRBV7-9 to TRBJ2-5, with 7 bases fitting TRBD1. The J call may be faulty, since TRBJ2-7 better matches the DNA end. Germline V gene data show CDR1 as SEHNR and CDR2 as FQNEAQ (reference sequence). The CDR3 contains 15 residues. The CDR3 reads CASSPRDSFSYEQYF. The CDR3 DNA is TGTGCCAGCAGCCCACGGGACAGCTTCTCCTACGAGCAGTACTTC.

This chain connects TRBV6-4 to TRBJ2-1; the match to TRBD2 covers 7 bases. The CDR3 spans 16 residues. The V gene's germline CDR1 is MRHNA and CDR2 SNTAGT. J gave up 1 base and V 2 bases, and 5 bases lay outside the gene matches. CDR3 coding DNA: TGTGCCAGCAGTGACGAGGCGGGAGCATCCTACAATGAGCAGTTCTTC. Translating it yields CASSDEAGASYNEQFF.

Notes on this clone: One end of the junction is discordant with germline, which a read error may explain. The chain uses TRBV7-9 and TRBJ2-1, with D maybe TRBD2 (6 bases). CDR3 length: 14 residues. The V gene's germline CDR1 is SEHNR and CDR2 FQNEAQ (reference sequence). The CDR3 sequence: CSSSFGGSYNEQFF. The CDR3 coding sequence is TGTTCCAGCAGCTTTGGGGGGTCCTACAATGAGCAGTTCTTC.

The chain couples TRBV27 to TRBJ1-2; TRBD1 aligns across 7 bases. V trimming: 8 bases; J trimming: 5 bases; junction bases outside the gene matches: 11. The CDR3 spans 14 residues. Germline CDR1 reads MNHEY; CDR2 reads SMNVEV (reference sequence). The CDR3, as DNA: TGTGCCAGCGCCGCCGGGACAGAGCTTTATGGCTACACCTTC. Amino acids: CASAAGTELYGYTF.

This chain connects TRBV6-6 to TRBJ1-4; possibly TRBD1 for D (5 bases). The germline CDR1 and CDR2 sequences are MNHNY and SVGAGI (reference sequence). V was shortened by 5 bases and J by 11 bases, with 24 bases between the two germline ends. CDR3 length: 16 amino acids. The chain's CDR3 is CASSLPGLGDPGKLFF. CDR3 sequence (DNA): TGTGCCAGCAGTCTGCCGGGACTTGGGGATCCAGGGAAACTGTTTTTT.